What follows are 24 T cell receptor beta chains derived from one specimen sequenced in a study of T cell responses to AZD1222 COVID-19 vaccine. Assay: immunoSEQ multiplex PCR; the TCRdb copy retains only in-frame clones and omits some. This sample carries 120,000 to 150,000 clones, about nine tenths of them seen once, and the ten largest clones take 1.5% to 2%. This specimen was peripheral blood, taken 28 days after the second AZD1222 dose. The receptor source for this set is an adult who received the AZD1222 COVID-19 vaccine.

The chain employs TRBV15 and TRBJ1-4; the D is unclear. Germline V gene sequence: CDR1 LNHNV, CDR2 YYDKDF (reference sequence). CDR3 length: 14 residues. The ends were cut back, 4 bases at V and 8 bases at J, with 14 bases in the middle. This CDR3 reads CATSNPIRREKLFF. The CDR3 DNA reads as TGTGCCACCAGCAACCCCATCAGGAGGGAAAAACTGTTTTTT.

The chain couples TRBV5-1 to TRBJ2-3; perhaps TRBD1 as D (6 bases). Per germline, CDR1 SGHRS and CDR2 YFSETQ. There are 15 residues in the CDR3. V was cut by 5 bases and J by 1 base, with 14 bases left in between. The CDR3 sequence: CASRGFRGGTDTQYF. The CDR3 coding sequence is TGCGCCAGCAGGGGCTTCAGGGGTGGCACAGATACGCAGTATTTT. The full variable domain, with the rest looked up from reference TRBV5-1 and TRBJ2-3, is KAGVTQTPRYLIKTRGQQVTLSCSPISGHRSVSWYQQTPGQGLQFLFEYFSETQRNKGNFPGRFSGRQFSNSRSEMNVSTLELGDSALYLCASRGFRGGTDTQYFGPGTRLTVL.

DNA for the CDR3: TGTGCCAGCAGTGCAAGACTAGCAGGGTACAATGAGCAGTTCTTC. This translates into CASSARLAGYNEQFF. The rearrangement uses TRBV2 and TRBJ2-1, with 7 nucleotides matching TRBD2. This CDR3 has 15 residues. J lost 4 bases, V lost 4 bases, and 7 bases had no gene match. CDR1 and CDR2 from the germline V gene are SNHLY and FYNNEI.

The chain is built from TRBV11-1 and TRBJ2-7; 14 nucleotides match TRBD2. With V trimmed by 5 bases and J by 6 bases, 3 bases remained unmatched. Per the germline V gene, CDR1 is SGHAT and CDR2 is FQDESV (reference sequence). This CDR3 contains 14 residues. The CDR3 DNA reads TGTGCCAGCAGCGGACTAGCGGGAGGTAGCGAGCAGTACTTC. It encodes CASSGLAGGSEQYF.

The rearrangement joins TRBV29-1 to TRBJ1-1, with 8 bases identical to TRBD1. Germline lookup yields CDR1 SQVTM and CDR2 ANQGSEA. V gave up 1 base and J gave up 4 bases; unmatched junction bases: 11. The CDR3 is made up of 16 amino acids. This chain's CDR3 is CSVEVLGQGLRTEAFF. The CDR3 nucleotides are TGCAGCGTTGAAGTCCTTGGACAGGGTCTGCGCACTGAAGCTTTCTTT.

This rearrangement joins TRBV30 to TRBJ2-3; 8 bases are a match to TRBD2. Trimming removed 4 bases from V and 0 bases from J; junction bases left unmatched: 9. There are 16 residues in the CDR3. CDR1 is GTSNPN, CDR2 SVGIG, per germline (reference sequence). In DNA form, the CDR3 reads TGTGCCTGGACTTCTGGCGGGAGGTCTAGCACAGATACGCAGTATTTT. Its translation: CAWTSGGRSSTDTQYF.

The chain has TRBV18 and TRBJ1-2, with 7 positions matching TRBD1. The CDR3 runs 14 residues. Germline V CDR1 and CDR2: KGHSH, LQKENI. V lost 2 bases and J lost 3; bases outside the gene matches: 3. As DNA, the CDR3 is TGTGCCAGCTCACCATTACAGGGGCACTATGGCTACACCTTC. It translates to CASSPLQGHYGYTF.

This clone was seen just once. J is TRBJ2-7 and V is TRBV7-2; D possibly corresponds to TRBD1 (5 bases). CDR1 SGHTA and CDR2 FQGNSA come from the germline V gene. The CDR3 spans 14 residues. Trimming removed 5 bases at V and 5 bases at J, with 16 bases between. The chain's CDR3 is CASSPGHQSNEQYF. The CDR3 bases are TGTGCCAGCAGCCCCGGACATCAGTCGAACGAGCAGTACTTC.

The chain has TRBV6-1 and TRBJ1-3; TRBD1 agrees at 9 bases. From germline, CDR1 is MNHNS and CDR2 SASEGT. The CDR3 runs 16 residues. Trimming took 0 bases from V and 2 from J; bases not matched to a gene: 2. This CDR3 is CASSEAGTGTGNTIYF. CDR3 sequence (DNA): TGTGCCAGCAGTGAAGCCGGGACAGGGACTGGAAACACCATATATTTT.

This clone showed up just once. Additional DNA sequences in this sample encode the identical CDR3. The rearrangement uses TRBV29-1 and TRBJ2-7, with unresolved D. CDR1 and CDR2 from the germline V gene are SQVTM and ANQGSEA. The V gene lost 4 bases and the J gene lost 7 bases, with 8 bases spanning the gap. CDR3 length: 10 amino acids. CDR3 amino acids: CSVGGKEQYF. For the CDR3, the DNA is TGCAGCGTTGGAGGAAAGGAGCAGTACTTC.

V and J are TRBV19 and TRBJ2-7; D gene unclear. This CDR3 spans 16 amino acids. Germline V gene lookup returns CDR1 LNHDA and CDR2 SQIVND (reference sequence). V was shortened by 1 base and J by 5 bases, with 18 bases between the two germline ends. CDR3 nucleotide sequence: TGTGCCAGTAGTATAGTGGGGTATAGGCATTACCACGAGCAGTACTTC. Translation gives CASSIVGYRHYHEQYF.

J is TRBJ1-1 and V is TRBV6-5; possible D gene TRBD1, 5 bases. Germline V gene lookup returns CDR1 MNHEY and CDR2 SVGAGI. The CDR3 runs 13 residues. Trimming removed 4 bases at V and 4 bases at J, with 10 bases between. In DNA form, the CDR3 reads TGTGCCAGCAGTTTACGACAGAGCACTGAAGCTTTCTTT. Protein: CASSLRQSTEAFF.

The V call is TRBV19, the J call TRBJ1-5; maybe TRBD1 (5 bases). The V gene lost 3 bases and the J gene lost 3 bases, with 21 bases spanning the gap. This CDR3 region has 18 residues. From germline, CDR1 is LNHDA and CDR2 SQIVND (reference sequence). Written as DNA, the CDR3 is TGTGCCAGTAGTATTGGGCAGGGAGATACCCGCGTCAATCAGCCCCAGCATTTT. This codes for CASSIGQGDTRVNQPQHF.

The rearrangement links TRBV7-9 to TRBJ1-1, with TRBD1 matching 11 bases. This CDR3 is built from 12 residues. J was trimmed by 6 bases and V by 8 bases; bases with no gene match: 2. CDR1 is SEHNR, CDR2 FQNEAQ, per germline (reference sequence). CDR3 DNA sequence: TGTGCCAGCCCGGGACAGGGGGCTGAAGCTTTCTTT. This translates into CASPGQGAEAFF.

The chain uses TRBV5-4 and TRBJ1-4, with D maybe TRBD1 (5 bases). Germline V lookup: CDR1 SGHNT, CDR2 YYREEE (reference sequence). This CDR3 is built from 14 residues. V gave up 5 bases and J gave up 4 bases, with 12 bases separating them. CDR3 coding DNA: TGTGCCAGCAGTAGGGGACTGCGTAATGAAAAACTGTTTTTT. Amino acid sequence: CASSRGLRNEKLFF. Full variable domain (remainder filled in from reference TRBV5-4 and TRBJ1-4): ETGVTQSPTHLIKTRGQQVTLRCSSQSGHNTVSWYQQALGQGPQFIFQYYREEENGRGNFPPRFSGLQFPNYSSELNVNALELDDSALYLCASSRGLRNEKLFFGSGTQLSVL.

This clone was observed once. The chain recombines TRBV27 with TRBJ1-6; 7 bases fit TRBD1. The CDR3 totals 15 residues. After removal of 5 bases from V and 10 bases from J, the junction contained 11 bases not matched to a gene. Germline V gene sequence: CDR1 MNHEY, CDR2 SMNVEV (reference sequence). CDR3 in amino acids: CASSHYDRVESPLHF. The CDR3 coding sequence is TGTGCCAGCAGTCACTATGACAGGGTGGAATCACCCCTCCACTTT.

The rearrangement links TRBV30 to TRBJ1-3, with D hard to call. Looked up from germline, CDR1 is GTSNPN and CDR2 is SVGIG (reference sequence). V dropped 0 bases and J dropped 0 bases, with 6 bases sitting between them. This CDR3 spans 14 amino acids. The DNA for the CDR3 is TGTGCCTGGAGTGTCGACTTCTCTGGAAACACCATATATTTT. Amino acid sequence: CAWSVDFSGNTIYF.

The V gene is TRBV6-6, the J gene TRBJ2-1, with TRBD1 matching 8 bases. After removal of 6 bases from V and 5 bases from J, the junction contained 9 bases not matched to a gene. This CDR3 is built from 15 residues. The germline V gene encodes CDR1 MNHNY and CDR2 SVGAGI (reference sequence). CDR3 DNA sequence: TGTGCCAGCAGCCCCGACAGGGGTTCGGACAATGAGCAGTTCTTC. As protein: CASSPDRGSDNEQFF.

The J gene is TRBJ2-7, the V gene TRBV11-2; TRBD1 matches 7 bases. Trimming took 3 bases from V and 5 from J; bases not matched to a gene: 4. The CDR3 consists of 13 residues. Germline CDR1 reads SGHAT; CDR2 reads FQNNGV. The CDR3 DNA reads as TGTGCCAGCAGCTTCAACAGGGGAGACGAGCAGTACTTC. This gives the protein CASSFNRGDEQYF.

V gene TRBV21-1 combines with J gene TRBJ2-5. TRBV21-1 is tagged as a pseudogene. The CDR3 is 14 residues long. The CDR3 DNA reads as TGTGCCAGCAGCGAAGGAGAAAGGGCGGAGACCCAGTACTTC. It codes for CASSEGERAETQYF.

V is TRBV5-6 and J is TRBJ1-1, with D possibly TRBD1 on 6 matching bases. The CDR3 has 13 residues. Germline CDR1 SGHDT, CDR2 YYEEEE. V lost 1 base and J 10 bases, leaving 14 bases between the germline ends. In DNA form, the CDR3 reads TGTGCCAGCAGCTTGTGGTCAACAGGGATAGCTTTCTTT. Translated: CASSLWSTGIAFF.

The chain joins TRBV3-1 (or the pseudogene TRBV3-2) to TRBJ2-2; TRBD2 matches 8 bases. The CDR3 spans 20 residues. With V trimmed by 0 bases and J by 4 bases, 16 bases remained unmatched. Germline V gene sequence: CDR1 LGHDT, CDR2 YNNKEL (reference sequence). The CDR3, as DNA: TGTGCCAGCAGCCAAGACCTTCCCTTTGGACTAGCCGGGGGCACCGGGGAGCTGTTTTTT. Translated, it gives CASSQDLPFGLAGGTGELFF.

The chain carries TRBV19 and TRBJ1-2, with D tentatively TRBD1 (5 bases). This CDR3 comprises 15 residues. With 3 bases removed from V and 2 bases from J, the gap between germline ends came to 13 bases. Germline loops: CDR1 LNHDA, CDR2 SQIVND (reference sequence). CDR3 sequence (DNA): TGTGCCAGTAGTATCAGGGTTGGCGGCAACTATGGCTACACCTTC. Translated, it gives CASSIRVGGNYGYTF.

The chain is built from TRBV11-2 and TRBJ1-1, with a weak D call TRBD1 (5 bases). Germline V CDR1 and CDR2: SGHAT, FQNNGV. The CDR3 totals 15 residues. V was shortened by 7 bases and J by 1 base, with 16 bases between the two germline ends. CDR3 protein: CASTNTPGGNTEAFF. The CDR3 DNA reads TGTGCCAGCACCAACACACCCGGGGGGAACACTGAAGCTTTCTTT.